Shown below are 7 T cell receptor beta chains from a single sample sequenced in a study of blood T cell repertoires in COVID-19. The table came from immunoSEQ multiplex PCR; TCRdb's copy has only in-frame clones and leaves some out. Of about 200,000 clones listed, about 86% were seen once; the top ten hold roughly 10%. Sequencing was done on a sample of peripheral blood. The receptors here all came from a woman in her forties or fifties with COVID-19, enrolled during active disease.

The chain links TRBV24-1 to TRBJ2-4; 9 bases align to TRBD2. Germline trimming cut 2 bases from V and 10 bases from J; bases unmatched to any gene: 2. Germline CDR1 is KGHDR and CDR2 is SFDVKD. The CDR3 is 13 residues long. In DNA form, the CDR3 reads TGTGCCACCAGTGATTCTAGCGGGGAAATTCAGTACTTC. As protein: CATSDSSGEIQYF.

The V gene is TRBV19, the J gene TRBJ1-3; perhaps TRBD1 as D (6 bases). The V gene's germline CDR1 is LNHDA and CDR2 SQIVND (reference sequence). The CDR3 has 16 residues. V lost 5 bases and J 2 bases, leaving 16 bases between the germline ends. The chain's CDR3 is CASSSDTGSAGNTIYF. The CDR3 nucleotides are TGTGCCAGTAGTTCGGATACAGGGTCTGCTGGAAACACCATATATTTT. Drawing the rest from reference TRBV19 and TRBJ1-3, the complete variable domain is DGGITQSPKYLFRKEGQNVTLSCEQNLNHDAMYWYRQDPGQGLRLIYYSQIVNDFQKGDIAEGYSVSREKKESFPLTVTSAQKNPTAFYLCASSSDTGSAGNTIYFGEGSWLTVV.

This clone was seen once. The chain carries TRBV5-1 and TRBJ2-1; D perhaps matches TRBD2 (6 bases). V lost 0 bases and J 7 bases, leaving 20 bases between the germline ends. In germline, CDR1 is SGHRS, CDR2 YFSETQ. CDR3 length equals 17 residues. DNA for the CDR3: TGCGCCAGCAGCTTGGCGCCGGGGGAGCGATACCGGAATGAGCAGTTCTTC. This gives the protein CASSLAPGERYRNEQFF.

The genes are TRBV14 and TRBJ2-1; D might be TRBD1 (5 bases). CDR3 length: 16 residues. Germline V gene data show CDR1 as SGHDN and CDR2 as FVKESK. V lost 5 bases to trimming and J lost 5 bases, with 19 bases between them. The CDR3, as DNA: TGTGCCAGCAGCTATAGACAGACCGGTCAAAACAATGAGCAGTTCTTC. Protein sequence: CASSYRQTGQNNEQFF.

The J gene is TRBJ1-1, the V gene TRBV19, with D unclear. The germline V gene encodes CDR1 LNHDA and CDR2 SQIVND (reference sequence). The CDR3 totals 13 residues. V was pared by 6 bases and J by 4 bases, with 12 bases between. Here the CDR3 DNA reads TGTGCCAGTAGGTTCGGGTCATTCACTGAAGCTTTCTTT. Translated, it gives CASRFGSFTEAFF. Supplemented by reference TRBV19 and TRBJ1-1, the full variable domain reads DGGITQSPKYLFRKEGQNVTLSCEQNLNHDAMYWYRQDPGQGLRLIYYSQIVNDFQKGDIAEGYSVSREKKESFPLTVTSAQKNPTAFYLCASRFGSFTEAFFGQGTRLTVV.

The V gene is TRBV28, the J gene TRBJ2-5; no clear D. The CDR3 length is 13 residues. V was trimmed by 4 bases and J by 5 bases, leaving 11 bases between them. CDR1 MDHEN and CDR2 SYDVKM come from the germline V gene. The CDR3 spells CASSWLAPETQYF. The CDR3 bases are TGTGCCAGCAGTTGGTTGGCCCCGGAGACCCAGTACTTC. The variable domain in full, completed from reference TRBV28 and TRBJ2-5, reads DVKVTQSSRYLVKRTGEKVFLECVQDMDHENMFWYRQDPGLGLRLIYFSYDVKMKEKGDIPEGYSVSREKKERFSLILESASTNQTSMYLCASSWLAPETQYFGPGTRLLVL.

The chain has TRBV2 and TRBJ1-2; unclear D gene. V was clipped by 0 bases and J by 5 bases, with 7 bases between them. In germline, CDR1 is SNHLY, CDR2 FYNNEI. The CDR3 totals 13 residues. The CDR3 nucleotides are TGTGCCAGCAGTGAAGCGCGGGGATATGGCTACACCTTC. It is translated as CASSEARGYGYTF. The complete variable domain, with remaining parts taken from reference TRBV2 and TRBJ1-2, reads EPEVTQTPSHQVTQMGQEVILRCVPISNHLYFYWYRQILGQKVEFLVSFYNNEISEKSEIFDDQFSVERPDGSNFTLKIRSTKLEDSAMYFCASSEARGYGYTFGSGTRLTVV.